What follows describes a single T cell receptor (beta chain). Antigen: not known. The library targeted TCRbeta and was prepared with unique molecular identifiers. TCRdb reprocessed the PCR reads via MiXCR and lists one record per CDR3 protein. Of about 900,000 distinct CDR3 sequences listed, roughly 29% are singletons. This sample was included in a study of T-cell reconstitution after alpha-beta-depleted transplantation in children. Study-wide results and limits: Surviving recipient T cells and thymic progenitors underlay high day-60 TCRbeta diversity in some patients. Alpha-beta T cells present about two months after transplant were reported to originate from several hundred expanded graft clones. After one year, T-cell counts and TCRbeta diversity mostly came from new T cells.

The CDR3 has 14 amino acids. Trimming took 5 bases from V and 5 from J; bases not matched to a gene: 8. Specimen: PBMCs, mostly from graft donor cells, collected 360 days after TCRalphabeta/CD19-depleted stem cell transplant. The sequence was collected from a boy under two years old who had a stem cell transplant for SCID, so the T cells may come from the graft donor. This chain links TRBV12-3 or TRBV12-4 with TRBJ1-2; 7 nucleotides agree with TRBD1. The CDR3, as DNA: TGTGCCAGCAGTCCGGGACAGTCGGGGTATGGCTACACCTTC. Encoded protein: CASSPGQSGYGYTF.